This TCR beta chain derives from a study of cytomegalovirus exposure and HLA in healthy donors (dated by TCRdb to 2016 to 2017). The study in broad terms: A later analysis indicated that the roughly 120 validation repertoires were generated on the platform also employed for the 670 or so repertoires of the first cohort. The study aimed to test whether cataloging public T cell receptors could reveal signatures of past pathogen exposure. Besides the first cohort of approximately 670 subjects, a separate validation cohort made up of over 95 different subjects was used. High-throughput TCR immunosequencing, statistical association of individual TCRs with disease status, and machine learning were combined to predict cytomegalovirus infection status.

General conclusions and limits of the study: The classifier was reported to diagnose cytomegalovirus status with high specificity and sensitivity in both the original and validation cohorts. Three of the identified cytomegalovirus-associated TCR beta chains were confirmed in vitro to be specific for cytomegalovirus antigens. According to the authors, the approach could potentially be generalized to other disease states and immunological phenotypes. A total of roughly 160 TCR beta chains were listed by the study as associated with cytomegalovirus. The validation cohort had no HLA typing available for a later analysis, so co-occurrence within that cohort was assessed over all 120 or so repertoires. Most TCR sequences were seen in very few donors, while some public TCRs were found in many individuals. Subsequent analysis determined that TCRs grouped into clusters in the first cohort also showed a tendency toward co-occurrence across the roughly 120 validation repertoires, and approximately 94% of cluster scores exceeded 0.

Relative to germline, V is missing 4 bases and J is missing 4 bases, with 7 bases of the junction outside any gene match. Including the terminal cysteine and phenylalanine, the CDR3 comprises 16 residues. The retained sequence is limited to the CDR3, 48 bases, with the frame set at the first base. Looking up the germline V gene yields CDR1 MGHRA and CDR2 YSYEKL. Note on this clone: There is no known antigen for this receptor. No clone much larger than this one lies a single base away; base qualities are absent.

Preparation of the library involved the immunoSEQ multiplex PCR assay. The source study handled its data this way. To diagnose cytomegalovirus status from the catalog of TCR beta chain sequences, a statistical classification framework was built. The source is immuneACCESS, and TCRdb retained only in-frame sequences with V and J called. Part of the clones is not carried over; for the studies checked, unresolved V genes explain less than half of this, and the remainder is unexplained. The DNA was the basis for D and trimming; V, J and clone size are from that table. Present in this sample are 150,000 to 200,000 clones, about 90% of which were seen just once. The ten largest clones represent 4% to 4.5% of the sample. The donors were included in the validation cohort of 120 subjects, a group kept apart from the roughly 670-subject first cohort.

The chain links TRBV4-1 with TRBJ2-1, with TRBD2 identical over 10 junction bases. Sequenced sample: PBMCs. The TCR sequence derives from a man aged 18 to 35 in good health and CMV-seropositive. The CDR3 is CASSPSLAGGYNEQFF. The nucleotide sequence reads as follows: TGCGCCAGCAGCCCCTCTTTAGCGGGAGGATACAATGAGCAGTTCTTC.